Each of the 3 T cell receptor beta chains below was sequenced from the same sample in a study of cytomegalovirus exposure and HLA in healthy donors. The PCR ran on 60 Vbeta and 13 Jbeta primers. Clones were sequenced by immunoSEQ multiplex PCR, and TCRdb holds only the in-frame ones, with some missing. The sample includes under 200,000 clones, approximately 71% of them seen just once. What was sequenced was PBMCs. The receptors shown here come from a man in his fifties or sixties in good health and CMV-seronegative.

The rearrangement links TRBV6-5 to TRBJ2-5; tentatively, D is TRBD2 (5 bases). V lost 6 bases and J lost 4, with 15 bases in between. Germline V gene sequence: CDR1 MNHEY, CDR2 SVGAGI. This CDR3 comprises 14 residues. DNA of the CDR3: TGTGCCAGCAGGGGTTTAGCGCTGGCAGAGACCCAGTACTTC. Protein: CASRGLALAETQYF.

The genes are TRBV19 and TRBJ1-5; 8 bases align to TRBD1. V was pared by 4 bases and J by 2 bases, with 10 bases of the junction left unmatched. CDR1 is LNHDA, CDR2 SQIVND, per germline (reference sequence). The CDR3 covers 17 residues. CDR3 in amino acids: CASSNLRGPEGNQPQHF. In nucleotides, the CDR3 is TGTGCCAGTAGTAACCTCAGGGGGCCTGAGGGCAATCAGCCCCAGCATTTT.

The chain is built from TRBV11-3 and TRBJ1-2, with D uncertain. With 1 base removed from V and 5 bases from J, the gap between germline ends came to 5 bases. Germline assignment: CDR1 SGHNT and CDR2 YENEEA. The length of the CDR3 is 12 residues. CDR3 coding DNA: TGTGCCAGCAGCTTAGGAGGGTATGGCTACACCTTC. Its protein is CASSLGGYGYTF.